This T cell receptor (beta chain) came from a study of T cells in Graves' hyperthyroidism and ophthalmopathy. RNA transcripts yielded amplified TCR beta CDR3 regions. HTBI primers were employed in a first-round RT-PCR of the TCR CDR3. TCRdb re-derived calls from the multiplex PCR reads in MiXCR, one entry per CDR3 protein. The repertoire holds hundreds of thousands of distinct CDR3 sequences, with 45% as singletons. Germline CDR1 SGHVS, CDR2 FNYEAQ. The length of the CDR3 is 15 residues. V lost 5 bases and J 4 bases, leaving 17 bases between the germline ends. The chain couples TRBV7-6 to TRBJ1-2, with a possible D match to TRBD1 (6 bases). The sequencing input was peripheral blood or thyroid tissue (not recorded which). This clonotype was sampled from an adult man with Graves' disease, either hyperthyroidism or ophthalmopathy (not recorded which). The CDR3 DNA sequence: TGTGCCAGCAGCGTTGAATCGGGCAGGGGCTATGGCTACACCTTC. Residues: CASSVESGRGYGYTF.